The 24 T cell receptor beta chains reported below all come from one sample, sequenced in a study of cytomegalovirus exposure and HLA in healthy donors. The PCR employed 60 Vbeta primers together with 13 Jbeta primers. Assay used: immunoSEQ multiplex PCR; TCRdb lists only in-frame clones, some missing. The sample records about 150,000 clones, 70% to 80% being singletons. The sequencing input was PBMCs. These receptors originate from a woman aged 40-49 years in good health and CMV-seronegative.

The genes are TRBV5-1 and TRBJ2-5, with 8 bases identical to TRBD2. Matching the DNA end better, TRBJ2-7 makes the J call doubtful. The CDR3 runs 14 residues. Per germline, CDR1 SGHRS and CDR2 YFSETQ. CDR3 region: CASRSLAGTYEQYF. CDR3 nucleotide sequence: TGCGCCAGCAGGAGTCTAGCGGGTACCTACGAGCAGTACTTC.

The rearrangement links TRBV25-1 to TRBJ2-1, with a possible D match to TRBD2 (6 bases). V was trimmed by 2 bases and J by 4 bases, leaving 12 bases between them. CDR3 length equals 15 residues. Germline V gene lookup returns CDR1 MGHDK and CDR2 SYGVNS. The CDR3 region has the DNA TGTGCCAGCAGTGAACGCGGGACGAGGTACAATGAGCAGTTCTTC. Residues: CASSERGTRYNEQFF.

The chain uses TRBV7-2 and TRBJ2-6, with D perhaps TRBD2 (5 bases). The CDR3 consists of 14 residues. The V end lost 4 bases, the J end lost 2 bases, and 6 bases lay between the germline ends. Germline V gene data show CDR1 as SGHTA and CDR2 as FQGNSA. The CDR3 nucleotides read TGTGCCAGCAGCTCGGGGACTGGGGCCAACGTCCTGACTTTC. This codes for CASSSGTGANVLTF.

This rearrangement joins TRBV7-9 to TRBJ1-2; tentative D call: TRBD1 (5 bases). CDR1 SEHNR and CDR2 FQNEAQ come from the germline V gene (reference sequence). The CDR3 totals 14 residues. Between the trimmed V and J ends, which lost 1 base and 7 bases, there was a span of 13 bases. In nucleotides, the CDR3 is TGTGCCAGCAGCTTAGTCTCCAGGGCAAGTGGCTACACCTTC. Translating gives CASSLVSRASGYTF.

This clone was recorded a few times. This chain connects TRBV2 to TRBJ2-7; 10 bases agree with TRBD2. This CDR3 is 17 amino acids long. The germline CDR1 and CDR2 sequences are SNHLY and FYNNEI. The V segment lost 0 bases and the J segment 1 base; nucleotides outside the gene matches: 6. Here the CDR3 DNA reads TGTGCCAGCAGTGAAGCGCACGGACTAGCGGCGTCCTACGAGCAGTACTTC. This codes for CASSEAHGLAASYEQYF.

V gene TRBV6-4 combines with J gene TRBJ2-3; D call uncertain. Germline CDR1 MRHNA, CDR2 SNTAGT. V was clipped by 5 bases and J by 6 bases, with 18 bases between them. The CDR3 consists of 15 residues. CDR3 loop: CASSPLSATVDTQYF. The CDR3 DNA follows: TGTGCCAGCAGTCCCCTGTCAGCGACGGTGGATACGCAGTATTTT.

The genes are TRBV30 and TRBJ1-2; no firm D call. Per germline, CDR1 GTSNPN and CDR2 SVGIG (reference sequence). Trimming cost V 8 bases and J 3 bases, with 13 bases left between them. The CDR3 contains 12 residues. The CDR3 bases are TGTGCCGGGCTTCCGGGAGACTATGGCTACACCTTC. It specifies CAGLPGDYGYTF.

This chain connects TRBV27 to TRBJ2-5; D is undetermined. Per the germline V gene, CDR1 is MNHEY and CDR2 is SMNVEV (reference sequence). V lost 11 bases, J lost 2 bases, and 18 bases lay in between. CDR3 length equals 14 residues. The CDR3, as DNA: TGTGCCCCTGAGGAGTACGCCCGACAAGAGACCCAGTACTTC. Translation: CAPEEYARQETQYF.

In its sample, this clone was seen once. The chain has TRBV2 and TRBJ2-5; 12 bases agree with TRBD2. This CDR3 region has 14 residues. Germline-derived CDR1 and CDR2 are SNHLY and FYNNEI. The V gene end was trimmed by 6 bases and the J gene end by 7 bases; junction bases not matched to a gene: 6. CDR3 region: CASRPPTSGGTQYF. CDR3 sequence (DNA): TGTGCCAGCAGGCCTCCGACTAGCGGGGGGACCCAGTACTTC.

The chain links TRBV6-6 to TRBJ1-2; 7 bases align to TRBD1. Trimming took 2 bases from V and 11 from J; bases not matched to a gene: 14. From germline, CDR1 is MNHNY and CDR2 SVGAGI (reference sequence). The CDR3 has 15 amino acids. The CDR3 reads CASSYDRGTQGKYTF. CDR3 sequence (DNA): TGTGCCAGCAGTTACGATCGGGGGACACAGGGGAAATACACCTTC.

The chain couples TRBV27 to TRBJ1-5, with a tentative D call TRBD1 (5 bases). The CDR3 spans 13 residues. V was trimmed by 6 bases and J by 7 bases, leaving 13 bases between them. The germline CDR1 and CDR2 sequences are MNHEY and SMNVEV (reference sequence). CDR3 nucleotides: TGTGCCAGCAGCTCCCGGGGGGGGCAGCCCCAGCATTTT. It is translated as CASSSRGGQPQHF.

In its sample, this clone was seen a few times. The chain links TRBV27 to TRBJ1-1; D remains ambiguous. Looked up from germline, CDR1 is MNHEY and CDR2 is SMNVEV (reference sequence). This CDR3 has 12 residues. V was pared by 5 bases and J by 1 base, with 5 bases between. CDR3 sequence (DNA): TGTGCCAGCAGTCACGGGAACACTGAAGCTTTCTTT. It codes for CASSHGNTEAFF.

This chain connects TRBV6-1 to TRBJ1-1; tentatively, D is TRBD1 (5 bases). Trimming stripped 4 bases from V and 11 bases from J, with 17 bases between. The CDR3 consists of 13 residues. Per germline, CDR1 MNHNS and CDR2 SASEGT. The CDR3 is CASSGGHFQMAFF. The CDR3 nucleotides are TGTGCCAGCAGTGGTGGACATTTTCAAATGGCTTTCTTT.

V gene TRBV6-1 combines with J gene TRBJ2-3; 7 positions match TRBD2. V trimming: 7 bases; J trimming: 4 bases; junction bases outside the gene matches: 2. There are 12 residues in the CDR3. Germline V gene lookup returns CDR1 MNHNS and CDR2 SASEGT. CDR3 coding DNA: TGTGCCAGCACCCGGGGGGCAGATACGCAGTATTTT. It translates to CASTRGADTQYF.

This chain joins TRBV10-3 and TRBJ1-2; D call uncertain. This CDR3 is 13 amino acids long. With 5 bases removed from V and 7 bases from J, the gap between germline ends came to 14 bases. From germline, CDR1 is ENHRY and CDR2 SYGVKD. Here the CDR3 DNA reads TGTGCCATCAGTAAAACAAATGCAGGTGGCTACACCTTC. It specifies CAISKTNAGGYTF.

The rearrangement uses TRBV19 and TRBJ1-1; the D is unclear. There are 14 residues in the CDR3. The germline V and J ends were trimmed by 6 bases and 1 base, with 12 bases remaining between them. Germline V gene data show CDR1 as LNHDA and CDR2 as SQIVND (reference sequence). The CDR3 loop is CASRTTMENTEAFF. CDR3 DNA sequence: TGTGCCAGTAGAACTACCATGGAGAACACTGAAGCTTTCTTT. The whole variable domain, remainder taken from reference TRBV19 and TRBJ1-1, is DGGITQSPKYLFRKEGQNVTLSCEQNLNHDAMYWYRQDPGQGLRLIYYSQIVNDFQKGDIAEGYSVSREKKESFPLTVTSAQKNPTAFYLCASRTTMENTEAFFGQGTRLTVV.

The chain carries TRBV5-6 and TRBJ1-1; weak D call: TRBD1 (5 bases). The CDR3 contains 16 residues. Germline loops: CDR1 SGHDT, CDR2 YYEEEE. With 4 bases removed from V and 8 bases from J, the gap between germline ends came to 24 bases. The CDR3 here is CASSRRGLRQLREAFF. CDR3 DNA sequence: TGTGCCAGCAGCAGGAGGGGTTTACGACAGCTCAGGGAAGCTTTCTTT. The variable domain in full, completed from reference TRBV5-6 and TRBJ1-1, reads DAGVTQSPTHLIKTRGQQVTLRCSPKSGHDTVSWYQQALGQGPQFIFQYYEEEERQRGNFPDRFSGHQFPNYSSELNVNALLLGDSALYLCASSRRGLRQLREAFFGQGTRLTVV.

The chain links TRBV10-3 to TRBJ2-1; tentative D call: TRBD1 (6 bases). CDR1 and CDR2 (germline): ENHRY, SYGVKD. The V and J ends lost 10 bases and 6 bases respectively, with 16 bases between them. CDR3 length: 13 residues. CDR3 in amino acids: CATVDRLSNEQFF. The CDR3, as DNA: TGTGCCACCGTTGACAGGCTTTCCAATGAGCAGTTCTTC.

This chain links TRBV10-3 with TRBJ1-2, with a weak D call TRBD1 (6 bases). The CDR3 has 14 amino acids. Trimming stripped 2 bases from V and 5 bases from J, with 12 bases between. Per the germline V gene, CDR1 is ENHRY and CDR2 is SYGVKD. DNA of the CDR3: TGTGCCATCAGTGAGGGGGGCCTGGGTTATGGCTACACCTTC. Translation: CAISEGGLGYGYTF.

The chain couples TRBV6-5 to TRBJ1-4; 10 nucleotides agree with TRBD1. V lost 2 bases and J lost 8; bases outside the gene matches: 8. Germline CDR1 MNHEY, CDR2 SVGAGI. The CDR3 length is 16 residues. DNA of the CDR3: TGTGCCAGCAGTTACGGATCGGGACAGGGGAACGAAAAACTGTTTTTT. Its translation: CASSYGSGQGNEKLFF.

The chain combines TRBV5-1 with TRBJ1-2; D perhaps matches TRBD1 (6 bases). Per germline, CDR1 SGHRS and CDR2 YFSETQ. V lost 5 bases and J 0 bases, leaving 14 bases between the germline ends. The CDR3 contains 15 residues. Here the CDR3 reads CASRPGDSSNYGYTF. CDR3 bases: TGCGCCAGCAGACCAGGGGATTCTTCTAACTATGGCTACACCTTC.

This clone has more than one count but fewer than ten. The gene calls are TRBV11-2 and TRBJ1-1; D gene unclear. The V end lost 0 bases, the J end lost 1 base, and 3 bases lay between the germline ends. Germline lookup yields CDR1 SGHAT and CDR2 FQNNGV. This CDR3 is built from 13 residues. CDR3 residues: CASSLDGNTEAFF. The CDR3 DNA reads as TGTGCCAGCAGCTTAGACGGGAACACTGAAGCTTTCTTT.

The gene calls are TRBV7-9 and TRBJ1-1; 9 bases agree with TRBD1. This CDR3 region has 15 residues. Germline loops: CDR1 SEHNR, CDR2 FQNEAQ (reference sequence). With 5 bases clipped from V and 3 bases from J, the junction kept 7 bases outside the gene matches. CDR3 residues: CASSVQGARDTEAFF. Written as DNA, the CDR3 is TGTGCCAGCAGCGTACAGGGGGCGCGGGACACTGAAGCTTTCTTT.

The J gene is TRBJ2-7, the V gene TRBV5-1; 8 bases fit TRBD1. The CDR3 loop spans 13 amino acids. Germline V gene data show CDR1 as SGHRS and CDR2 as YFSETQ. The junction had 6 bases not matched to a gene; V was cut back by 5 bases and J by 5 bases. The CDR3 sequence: CASRFGQGDEQYF. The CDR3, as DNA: TGCGCCAGCAGGTTCGGACAGGGTGACGAGCAGTACTTC.